Shown below are 19 T cell receptor beta chains from a single sample sequenced in a study of T cell changes during pregnancy in multiple sclerosis. The method was immunoSEQ multiplex PCR; TCRdb's version includes in-frame clones alone and lacks a portion of them. The repertoire holds 60,000 to 90,000 clones, with approximately 89% as singletons. Sequenced here: peripheral blood, sampled before pregnancy. These receptors originate from a female donor with multiple sclerosis, enrolled in a pregnancy study.

The rearrangement uses TRBV11-2 and TRBJ2-7; D is possibly TRBD2 (5 bases). CDR3 size: 15 residues. V lost 1 base to trimming and J lost 0 bases, with 10 bases between them. Germline-derived CDR1 and CDR2 are SGHAT and FQNNGV. This chain's CDR3 is CASSLGIGSSYEQYF. CDR3 in DNA: TGTGCCAGCAGCTTAGGTATAGGGAGCTCCTACGAGCAGTACTTC.

A few counts support this clone. This chain links TRBV4-2 with TRBJ1-1, with D possibly being TRBD1 (6 bases). The CDR3 is 15 amino acids. V was shortened by 5 bases and J by 4 bases, with 17 bases between the two germline ends. CDR1 LGHNA and CDR2 YNFKEQ come from the germline V gene. The CDR3 DNA sequence: TGTGCCAGCAGCTCGCGCCAGGGGTTGATCACTGAAGCTTTCTTT. Residues: CASSSRQGLITEAFF.

V is TRBV10-1 and J is TRBJ1-1; a possible D gene is TRBD1 (5 bases). Germline V lookup: CDR1 WNHNN, CDR2 SYGVQD (reference sequence). V lost 0 bases and J lost 2, with 13 bases in between. This CDR3 contains 16 residues. CDR3: CASSESEGRGNTEAFF. The CDR3 nucleotides are TGCGCCAGCAGTGAGTCGGAGGGACGAGGAAACACTGAAGCTTTCTTT.

The CDR3 is CASSQRGRTLLDTQYF. The DNA for the CDR3 is TGTGCCAGCAGCCAAAGGGGGCGGACACTTTTAGATACGCAGTATTTT. The chain is built from TRBV2 and TRBJ2-3, with 7 bases fitting TRBD1. Looked up from germline, CDR1 is SNHLY and CDR2 is FYNNEI. The CDR3 has 16 amino acids. Losses at the gene ends were 6 bases for V and 5 bases for J; bases not matched to a gene: 14.

The V and J genes are TRBV18 and TRBJ2-3; D gene uncertain. V lost 2 bases, J lost 5 bases, and 14 bases lay in between. Germline V gene data show CDR1 as KGHSH and CDR2 as LQKENI. This CDR3 comprises 15 residues. The CDR3 bases are TGTGCCAGCTCACCATTATCGAGCAAATTAGATACGCAGTATTTT. It specifies CASSPLSSKLDTQYF.

The chain joins TRBV5-5 to TRBJ2-5, with a possible D match to TRBD1 (7 bases). This CDR3 contains 15 residues. V dropped 4 bases and J dropped 3 bases, with 16 bases sitting between them. Germline loops: CDR1 SGHKS, CDR2 YYEKEE (reference sequence). The CDR3 reads CASSPQGRGEETQYF. Written as DNA, the CDR3 is TGTGCCAGCAGCCCACAGGGGCGGGGAGAAGAGACCCAGTACTTC.

V gene TRBV2 combines with J gene TRBJ1-2; D is unclear. Germline V gives CDR1 SNHLY, CDR2 FYNNEI. Trimming took 6 bases from V and 2 from J, leaving 7 bases between them. The CDR3 is 12 residues long. The CDR3 region has the DNA TGTGCCAGCAGGGACTGGAACTATGGCTACACCTTC. Protein product: CASRDWNYGYTF.

The rearrangement links TRBV10-3 to TRBJ1-2; D possibly corresponds to TRBD1 (6 bases). The CDR3 is 14 amino acids. V shed 7 bases and J shed 1 base, with 13 bases lying between them. Germline CDR1 is ENHRY and CDR2 is SYGVKD. CDR3 residues: CAITKTGLNYGYTF. The CDR3, as DNA: TGTGCCATCACCAAGACAGGCCTTAACTATGGCTACACCTTC.

V is TRBV6-4 and J is TRBJ2-3, with 10 bases matching TRBD2. Germline CDR1 is MRHNA and CDR2 is SNTAGT. CDR3 length equals 15 residues. The V segment lost 6 bases and the J segment 4 bases; nucleotides outside the gene matches: 7. CDR3 amino acids: CASSQRGGEADTQYF. The CDR3 region has the DNA TGTGCCAGCAGCCAGCGGGGGGGCGAGGCAGATACGCAGTATTTT.

V and J are TRBV2 and TRBJ1-1; D is possibly TRBD1 (6 bases). Trimming shortened V by 4 bases and J by 3 bases, and 9 bases separated the two germline ends. This CDR3 comprises 13 residues. Looked up from germline, CDR1 is SNHLY and CDR2 is FYNNEI. CDR3 DNA sequence: TGTGCCAGCAGTGTCAGGGGTCACACTGAAGCTTTCTTT. It yields the protein CASSVRGHTEAFF.

Only a few counts were recorded for this clone. The CDR3 nucleotides are TGTGCCAGCAGCCCACAGGGCATTCACGGGGAGCTGTTTTTT. It translates to CASSPQGIHGELFF. The chain joins TRBV9 to TRBJ2-2, with D possibly TRBD1 on 6 matching bases. Per germline, CDR1 SGDLS and CDR2 YYNGEE. The germline V and J ends were trimmed by 4 bases and 7 bases, with 14 bases remaining between them. The CDR3 loop spans 14 amino acids.

This rearrangement joins TRBV4-2 to TRBJ1-1; D uncertain. V lost 1 base and J lost 1, with 10 bases in between. CDR3 size: 15 residues. Germline-derived CDR1 and CDR2 are LGHNA and YNFKEQ. As DNA, the CDR3 is TGTGCCAGCAGCCAAGTTATGGTCGGGAACACTGAAGCTTTCTTT. Translated, it gives CASSQVMVGNTEAFF.

The rearrangement uses TRBV6-5 and TRBJ2-3, with TRBD2 as a possible D gene (5 bases). Looked up from germline, CDR1 is MNHEY and CDR2 is SVGAGI. This CDR3 spans 12 amino acids. The germline V and J ends were trimmed by 4 bases and 6 bases, with 8 bases remaining between them. The CDR3 here is CASSSSGDTQYF. DNA of the CDR3: TGTGCCAGCAGTTCGAGCGGCGATACGCAGTATTTT.

V usage is TRBV7-9 and J usage is TRBJ2-7; 9 bases align to TRBD1. Germline V gene data show CDR1 as SEHNR and CDR2 as FQNEAQ (reference sequence). With 5 bases clipped from V and 2 bases from J, the junction kept 4 bases outside the gene matches. The CDR3 length is 14 residues. The CDR3 reads CASSDRDRAYEQYF. CDR3 DNA: TGTGCCAGCAGCGACCGGGACAGGGCCTACGAGCAGTACTTC.

V is TRBV27 and J is TRBJ1-5, with D possibly TRBD1 on 5 matching bases. The CDR3 sequence is 14 residues long. In germline, CDR1 is MNHEY, CDR2 SMNVEV (reference sequence). V lost 7 bases and J lost 1, with 11 bases in between. The CDR3 loop reads CASTKDISNQPQHF. DNA for the CDR3: TGTGCCAGCACCAAGGACATCAGCAATCAGCCCCAGCATTTT.

The chain joins TRBV28 to TRBJ1-1; weak D call: TRBD1 (6 bases). The CDR3 is made up of 15 amino acids. V shed 8 bases and J shed 0 bases, with 16 bases lying between them. Germline V gene lookup returns CDR1 MDHEN and CDR2 SYDVKM. The CDR3 is CASESQGRLNTEAFF. In DNA form, the CDR3 reads TGTGCCAGCGAATCACAGGGCCGTCTGAACACTGAAGCTTTCTTT.

The rearrangement links TRBV10-3 to TRBJ2-7; D possibly corresponds to TRBD2 (7 bases). Germline V gene sequence: CDR1 ENHRY, CDR2 SYGVKD. V was clipped by 0 bases and J by 0 bases, with 12 bases between them. CDR3 length equals 16 residues. CDR3 sequence reads: CAISESGGGSSYEQYF. CDR3 nucleotide sequence: TGTGCCATCAGTGAGTCAGGGGGGGGGAGCTCCTACGAGCAGTACTTC.

The chain employs TRBV7-9 and TRBJ1-2; the D gene is possibly TRBD1 (5 bases). This CDR3 has 17 residues. Germline V gene data show CDR1 as SEHNR and CDR2 as FQNEAQ (reference sequence). The V gene lost 4 bases and the J gene lost 4 bases, with 22 bases spanning the gap. DNA for the CDR3: TGTGCCAGCAGCTCCAGACTCCAGGGTCCGGGAGGCTATGGCTACACCTTC. Amino acids: CASSSRLQGPGGYGYTF.

The V gene is TRBV21-1, the J gene TRBJ1-1. TRBV21-1 is labeled a pseudogene. The CDR3 has 13 amino acids. Here the CDR3 reads CASRGLRETEAFF. The CDR3 nucleotides read TGTGCCAGCAGAGGACTGAGGGAAACTGAAGCTTTCTTT.